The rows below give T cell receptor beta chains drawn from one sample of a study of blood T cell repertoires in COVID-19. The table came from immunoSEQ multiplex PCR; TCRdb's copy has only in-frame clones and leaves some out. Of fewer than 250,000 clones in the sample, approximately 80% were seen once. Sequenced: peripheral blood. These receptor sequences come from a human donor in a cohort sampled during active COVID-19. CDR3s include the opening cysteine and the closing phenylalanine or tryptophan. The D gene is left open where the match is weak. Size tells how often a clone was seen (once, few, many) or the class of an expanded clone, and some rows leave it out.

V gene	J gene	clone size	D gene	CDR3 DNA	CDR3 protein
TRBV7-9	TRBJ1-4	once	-	TGTGCCAGCAGCCAGGAGGCGGTCTATGAAAAACTGTTTTTT	CASSQEAVYEKLFF
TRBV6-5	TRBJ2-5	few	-	TGTGCCAGCGGGCAGACTAGGGAGACCCAGTACTTC	CASGQTRETQYF
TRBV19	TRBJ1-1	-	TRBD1	TGTGCCAGTAGTGGAACGACAGGGTTGCACACTGAAGCTTTCTTT	CASSGTTGLHTEAFF
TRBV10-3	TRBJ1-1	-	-	TGTGCCATCACCGGTGCGGGAAGGACTGAAGCTTTCTTT	CAITGAGRTEAFF
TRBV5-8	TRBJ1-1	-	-	TGTGCCAGCAGCTTGATCGCATGGAAGGGGCTCGCTGAAGCTTTCTTT	CASSLIAWKGLAEAFF
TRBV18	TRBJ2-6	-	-	TGTGCCAGCTCGCCCGACAGAGCTGGGGCCAACGTCCTGACTTTC	CASSPDRAGANVLTF
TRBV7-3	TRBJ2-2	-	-	TGTGCCAGCAGACAGGGTTTGAACACCGGGGAGCTGTTTTTT	CASRQGLNTGELFF
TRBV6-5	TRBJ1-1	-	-	TGTGCCAGCAGTGACTCGGCCGGGGAAGCTTTCTTT	CASSDSAGEAFF
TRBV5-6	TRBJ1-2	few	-	TGTGCCAGCAGCTCCCAGGGTCTCCGCCCCCTTGACTTC	CASSSQGLRPLDF
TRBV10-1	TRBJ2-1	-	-	TGCGCCAGCCCCCAACCCAGTGGGACACCGAATTCCTCCAAGTACAATGAGCAGTTCTTC	CASPQPSGTPNSSKYNEQFF
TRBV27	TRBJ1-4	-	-	TGTGCCAGCGGAACAGGGTATGGTGCTAATGAAAAACTGTTTTTT	CASGTGYGANEKLFF
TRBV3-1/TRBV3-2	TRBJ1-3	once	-	TGTGCCAGCAGCCAAGTTTTTCGCGGCGGCCGCTCTGGAAACACCATATATTTT	CASSQVFRGGRSGNTIYF
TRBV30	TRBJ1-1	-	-	TGTGCCTGGAGTCGAATTTCGGTTCGCACTGAAGCTTTCTTT	CAWSRISVRTEAFF
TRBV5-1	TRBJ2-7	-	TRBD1	TGCGCCAGCAACCCTACAGGGGCGAGAGAGCAGTACTTC	CASNPTGAREQYF
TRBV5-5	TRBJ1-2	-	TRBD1	TGTGCCAGCAGCTTGACAGGGGGCTTCTCTGGCTACACCTTC	CASSLTGGFSGYTF
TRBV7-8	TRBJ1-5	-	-	TGTGCCAGCAGCGCCTTAGCAGGACTTAGCAATCAGCCCCAGCATTTT	CASSALAGLSNQPQHF
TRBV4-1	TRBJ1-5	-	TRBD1	TGCGCCAGCAGCCAAGATTACCTAAGGGGGCATCAGCCCCAGCATTTT	CASSQDYLRGHQPQHF
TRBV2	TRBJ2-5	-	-	TGTGCCAGCAGTGAGGCGACCCCGGGGGAGACCCAGTACTTC	CASSEATPGETQYF
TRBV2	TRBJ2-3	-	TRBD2	TGTGCCAGCAGTGACATCCCTAGCGGTCCCACGGGGGCAGATACGCAGTATTTT	CASSDIPSGPTGADTQYF
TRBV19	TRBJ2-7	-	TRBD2	TGTGCCAGTAGTCGACTAGCGGGAAATTACGAGCAGTACTTC	CASSRLAGNYEQYF
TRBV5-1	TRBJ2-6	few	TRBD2	TGCGCCAGCAGCTTGGGACAGCCGGGAGGCAACGTCCTGACTTTC	CASSLGQPGGNVLTF
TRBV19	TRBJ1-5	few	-	TGTGCCAGTAGTATAGTTCACAATCAGCCCCAGCATTTT	CASSIVHNQPQHF
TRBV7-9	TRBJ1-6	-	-	TGTGCCAGCAGCTTTTTACAGAATAATTCACCCCTCCACTTT	CASSFLQNNSPLHF
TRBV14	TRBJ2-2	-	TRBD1	TGTGCCAGCAGCCAAGCCCCCAGGACAGGGAGCGCCGGGGAGCTGTTTTTT	CASSQAPRTGSAGELFF
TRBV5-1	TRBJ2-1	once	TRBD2	TGCGCCAGCAGCCCGGGACTAGCGGGTTTACCCTACAATGAGCAGTTCTTC	CASSPGLAGLPYNEQFF
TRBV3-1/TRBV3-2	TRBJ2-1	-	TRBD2	TGTGCCAGCAGCCCCGGACTAGCGGGAGGGGGCAATGAGCAGTTCTTC	CASSPGLAGGGNEQFF
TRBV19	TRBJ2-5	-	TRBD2	TGTGCCAGTAGAAATAGCGGGCCGGGGACCCAGTACTTC	CASRNSGPGTQYF
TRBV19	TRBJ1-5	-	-	TGTGCCAGTAGTATTTTCAGGTTGAAGGATCAGCCCCAGCATTTT	CASSIFRLKDQPQHF
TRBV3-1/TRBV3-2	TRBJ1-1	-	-	TGTGCCAGCAGCCATACCGAAGGTTGGGGGACACGCGCTTTCTTT	CASSHTEGWGTRAFF
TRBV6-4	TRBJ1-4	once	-	TGTGCCAGCAGATCGACTGCAACTAATGAAAAACTGTTTTTT	CASRSTATNEKLFF
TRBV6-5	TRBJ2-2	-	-	TGTGCCAGCAGGAAACAGGGTTCGACCGGGGAGCTGTTTTTT	CASRKQGSTGELFF
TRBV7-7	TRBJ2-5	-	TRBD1	TGTGCCAGCAGCTCCGGACAGGGTCGACAAGAGACCCAGTACTTC	CASSSGQGRQETQYF
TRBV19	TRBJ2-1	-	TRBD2	TGTGCCAGTAGTATCTCTCTAGCGGGAGAGGATGAGCAGTTCTTC	CASSISLAGEDEQFF
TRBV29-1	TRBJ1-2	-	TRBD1	TGCAGCGTTGCTGGGCAGGGGGCGGGGGTAGTCTATGGCTACACCTTC	CSVAGQGAGVVYGYTF
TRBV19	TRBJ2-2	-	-	TGTGCCAGCACACAGGGATTAAACACCGGGGAGCTGTTTTTT	CASTQGLNTGELFF
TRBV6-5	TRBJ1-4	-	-	TGTGCCAGCAGCCTCGAGGCAACGGGTGAAAAACTGTTTTTT	CASSLEATGEKLFF
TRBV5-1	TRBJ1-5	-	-	TGCGCCAGCAGCTTGACTGGCAATCAGCCCCAGCATTTT	CASSLTGNQPQHF
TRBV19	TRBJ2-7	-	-	TGTGCCAGTAGTCGTTCAGGGCGGTACGAGCAGTACTTC	CASSRSGRYEQYF
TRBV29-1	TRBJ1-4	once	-	TGCAGCGTTCAGGTTACAACTGAAAAACTGTTTTTT	CSVQVTTEKLFF
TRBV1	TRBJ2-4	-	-	TGCACCAGCAGCCAGGCTTCGACTAGCGGAGTCCGTGGGGTACTAGCCAAAAACATTCAGTACTTC	CTSSQASTSGVRGVLAKNIQYF
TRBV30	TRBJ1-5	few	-	TGTGCCTGGAGCGCAGGGTCCCATCAGCCCCAGCATTTT	CAWSAGSHQPQHF
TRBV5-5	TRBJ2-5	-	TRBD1	TGTGCCAGCAGCTTGCAGACAGGGCGCCAAGAGACCCAGTACTTC	CASSLQTGRQETQYF
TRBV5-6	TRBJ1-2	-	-	TGTGCCAGCAGCTTTATCGCGGATTACACCTTC	CASSFIADYTF
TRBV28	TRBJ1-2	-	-	TGTGCCAGCAGACGCCCCGCCGGGGAGGCCCAAGGGGTGCATGGCTACACCTTC	CASRRPAGEAQGVHGYTF
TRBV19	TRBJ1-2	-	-	TGTGCCAGTAGTATGGGACGAGGGGGAGGCTACACCTTC	CASSMGRGGGYTF
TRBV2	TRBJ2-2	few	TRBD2	TGTGCCAGCAGTGAATCGAGGGGAGGGCACGGGGAGCTGTTTTTT	CASSESRGGHGELFF
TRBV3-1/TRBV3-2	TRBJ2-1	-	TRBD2	TGTGCCAGCAGCCAGACCGGGACTAGCGGGGATGAGCAGTTCTTC	CASSQTGTSGDEQFF
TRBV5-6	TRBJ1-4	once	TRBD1	TGTGCCAGCAGCAACAGGGGGCGGACTAATGAAAAACTGTTTTTT	CASSNRGRTNEKLFF
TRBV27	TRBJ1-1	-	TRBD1	TGTGCCAGCAGTCCGTGGACAGGGCACACTGAAGCTTTCTTT	CASSPWTGHTEAFF
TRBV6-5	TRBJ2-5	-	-	TGTGCCAGCAGTTACGTCGGGCAAAACAAAGGAGGGGCCCAGTACTTC	CASSYVGQNKGGAQYF
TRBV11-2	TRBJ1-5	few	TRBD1	TGTGCCAGCAGCCAGACCGGGACAGGGATTCAGCCCCAGCATTTT	CASSQTGTGIQPQHF
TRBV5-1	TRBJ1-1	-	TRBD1	TGCGCCAGCAAAGTACCGGGACAGGGGTTCCCTGAAGCTTTCTTT	CASKVPGQGFPEAFF
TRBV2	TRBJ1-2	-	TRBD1	TGTGCCAGCCGAACCCCGGGACAGTTTGATGGTGGCTACACCTTC	CASRTPGQFDGGYTF
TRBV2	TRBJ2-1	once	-	TGTGCCAGCGACAGTTACAATGAGCAGTTCTTC	CASDSYNEQFF
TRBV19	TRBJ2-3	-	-	TGTGCCAGCGGGGAGGACACAGATACGCAGTATTTT	CASGEDTDTQYF